This passage covers 10 T cell receptor beta chains from one sample sequenced in a study of control samples from healthy donors and cancer patients. Data came from immunoSEQ multiplex PCR; TCRdb stores just in-frame clones and leaves some out. The profile shows tens of thousands of clones, 91% of them singletons. Source material: blood. Receptors were obtained from a man aged 25 to 40 in good health.

The chain employs TRBV27 and TRBJ1-5; a weak D match, TRBD1 (5 bases). This CDR3 has 15 amino acids. The V end was cut by 1 base, the J end by 7 bases, with 14 bases between. Per the germline V gene, CDR1 is MNHEY and CDR2 is SMNVEV (reference sequence). CDR3 sequence (DNA): TGTGCCAGCAGTTTATTGGGGCAGGGCCGCCAGCCCCAGCATTTT. It translates to CASSLLGQGRQPQHF.

This clone was counted once. The chain recombines TRBV7-3 with TRBJ1-1; a possible D gene is TRBD1 (5 bases). Germline-derived CDR1 and CDR2 are SGHTA and FQGTGA. The CDR3 has 14 residues. Trimming removed 2 bases from V and 5 bases from J, with 12 bases in between. CDR3 loop: CASSLHGAATEAFF. The CDR3 DNA is TGTGCCAGCAGCTTACATGGGGCTGCGACTGAAGCTTTCTTT.

This chain uses TRBV7-9 with TRBJ1-1; TRBD1 might be the D (5 bases). V was clipped by 2 bases and J by 6 bases, with 13 bases between them. The CDR3 has 14 amino acids. Germline assignment: CDR1 SEHNR and CDR2 FQNEAQ (reference sequence). Here the CDR3 reads CASSLYRKAAEAFF. The CDR3 nucleotides read TGTGCCAGCAGCTTATACAGGAAGGCCGCTGAAGCTTTCTTT.

This sequence joins TRBV11-3 and TRBJ2-7; the D gene is possibly TRBD1 (5 bases). The CDR3 is 12 amino acids. Trimming cost V 5 bases and J 5 bases, with 10 bases left between them. Germline CDR1 and CDR2: SGHNT and YENEEA. The CDR3 loop reads CASSLTGHEQYF. In DNA, the CDR3 is TGTGCCAGCAGCCTAACAGGCCACGAGCAGTACTTC. The whole variable domain, remainder taken from reference TRBV11-3 and TRBJ2-7, is EAGVVQSPRYKIIEKKQPVAFWCNPISGHNTLYWYLQNLGQGPELLIRYENEEAVDDSQLPKDRFSAERLKGVDSTLKIQPAELGDSAVYLCASSLTGHEQYFGPGTRLTVT.

The chain recombines TRBV5-1 with TRBJ2-3, with D possibly TRBD2 on 5 matching bases. Trimming shortened V by 3 bases and J by 0 bases, and 17 bases separated the two germline ends. Germline CDR1 SGHRS, CDR2 YFSETQ. The length of the CDR3 is 17 residues. CDR3 DNA sequence: TGCGCCAGCAGCTCCACCGACATCAGACTAAGCACAGATACGCAGTATTTT. The encoded protein is CASSSTDIRLSTDTQYF.

This chain joins TRBV4-3 and TRBJ2-7, with 9 bases fitting TRBD2. This CDR3 contains 16 residues. J lost 2 bases, V lost 0 bases, and 5 bases had no gene match. Per the germline V gene, CDR1 is LGHNA and CDR2 is YSLEER. Here the CDR3 DNA reads TGCGCCAGCAGCCAAGATCTAGCGGGGTCCCCCTACGAGCAGTACTTC. Amino acids: CASSQDLAGSPYEQYF.

The genes are TRBV7-9 and TRBJ2-5, with D possibly TRBD1 on 5 matching bases. The V gene lost 5 bases and the J gene lost 3 bases, with 13 bases spanning the gap. The CDR3 is 14 residues long. CDR1 and CDR2 (germline): SEHNR, FQNEAQ (reference sequence). DNA for the CDR3: TGTGCCAGCAGCCCTCAGGGCGGTAAAGAGACCCAGTACTTC. Amino acids: CASSPQGGKETQYF.

This chain connects TRBV5-8 to TRBJ2-4; no clear D. CDR3 length: 16 amino acids. Trimming shortened V by 3 bases and J by 0 bases, and 13 bases separated the two germline ends. Germline V lookup: CDR1 SGHTS, CDR2 YDEGEE. CDR3 DNA: TGTGCCAGCAGCTCAGGTGGATGGATAGCCAAAAACATTCAGTACTTC. This encodes CASSSGGWIAKNIQYF.

This clone appeared once. This sequence joins TRBV7-9 and TRBJ1-6; the D gene is possibly TRBD1 (5 bases). The CDR3 is made up of 14 amino acids. The germline CDR1 and CDR2 sequences are SEHNR and FQNEAQ (reference sequence). The V end was cut by 11 bases, the J end by 3 bases, with 14 bases between. CDR3 in DNA: TGTGCCGTGGGGGAGGGAAACTATAATTCACCCCTCCACTTT. It is translated as CAVGEGNYNSPLHF. Using reference TRBV7-9 and TRBJ1-6 for the parts outside the CDR3, the full variable domain is DTGVSQNPRHKITKRGQNVTFRCDPISEHNRLYWYRQTLGQGPEFLTYFQNEAQLEKSRLLSDRFSAERPKGSFSTLEIQRTEQGDSAMYLCAVGEGNYNSPLHFGNGTRLTVT.

V and J are TRBV12-3 or TRBV12-4 and TRBJ2-7; tentatively, D is TRBD1 or TRBD2 (5 bases each). V lost 2 bases to trimming and J lost 7 bases, with 9 bases between them. The CDR3 consists of 12 residues. CDR3 protein: CASSLSGTEQYF. As DNA, the CDR3 is TGTGCCAGCAGTTTATCGGGGACGGAGCAGTACTTC.